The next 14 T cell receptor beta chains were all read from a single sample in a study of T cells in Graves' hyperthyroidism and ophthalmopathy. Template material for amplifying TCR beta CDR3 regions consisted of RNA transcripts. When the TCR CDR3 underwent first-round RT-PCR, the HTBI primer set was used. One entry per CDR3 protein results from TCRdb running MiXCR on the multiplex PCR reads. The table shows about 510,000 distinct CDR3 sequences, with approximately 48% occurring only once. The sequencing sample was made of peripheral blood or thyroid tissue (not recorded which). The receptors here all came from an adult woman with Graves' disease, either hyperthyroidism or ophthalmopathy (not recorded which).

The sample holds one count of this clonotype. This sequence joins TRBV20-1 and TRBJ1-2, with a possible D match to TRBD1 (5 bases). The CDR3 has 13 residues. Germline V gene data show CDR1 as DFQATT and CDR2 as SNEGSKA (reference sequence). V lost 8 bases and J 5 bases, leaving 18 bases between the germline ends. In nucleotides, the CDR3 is TGCAGTCCCCAATTGGGGGTTCAATATGGCTACACCTTC. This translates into CSPQLGVQYGYTF.

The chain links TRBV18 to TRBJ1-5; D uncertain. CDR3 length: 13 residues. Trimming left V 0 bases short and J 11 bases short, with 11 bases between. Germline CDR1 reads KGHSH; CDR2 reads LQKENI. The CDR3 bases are TGTGCCAGCTCACCACCGGGAGTCGAGACCCAGCATTTT. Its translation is CASSPPGVETQHF.

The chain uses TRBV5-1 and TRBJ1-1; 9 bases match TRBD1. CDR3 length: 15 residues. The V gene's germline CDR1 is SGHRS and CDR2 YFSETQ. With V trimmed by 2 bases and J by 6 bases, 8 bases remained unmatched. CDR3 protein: CASSFGQGHGAEAFF. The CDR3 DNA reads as TGCGCCAGCAGCTTCGGACAGGGGCATGGCGCTGAAGCTTTCTTT.

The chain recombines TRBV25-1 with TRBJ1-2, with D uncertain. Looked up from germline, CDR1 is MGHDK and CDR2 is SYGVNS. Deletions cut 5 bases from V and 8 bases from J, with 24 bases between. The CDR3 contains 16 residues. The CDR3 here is CASSMSRGGLRDGYTF. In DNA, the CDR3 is TGTGCCAGCAGTATGAGCCGGGGAGGTCTTCGCGACGGCTACACCTTC.

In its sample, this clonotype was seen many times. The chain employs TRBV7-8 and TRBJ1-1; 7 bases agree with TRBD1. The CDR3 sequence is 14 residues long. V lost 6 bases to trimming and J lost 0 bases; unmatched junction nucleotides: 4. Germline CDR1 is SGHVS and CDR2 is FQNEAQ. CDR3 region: CASREQGMNTEAFF. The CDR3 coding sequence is TGTGCCAGCAGAGAACAGGGGATGAACACTGAAGCTTTCTTT.

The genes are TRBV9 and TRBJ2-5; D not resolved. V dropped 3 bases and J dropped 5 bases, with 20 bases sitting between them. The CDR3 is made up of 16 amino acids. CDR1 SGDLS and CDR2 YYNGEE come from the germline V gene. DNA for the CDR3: TGTGCCAGCAGCGCGAGTAGTGGTCTCATGGAGGAGACCCAGTACTTC. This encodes CASSASSGLMEETQYF. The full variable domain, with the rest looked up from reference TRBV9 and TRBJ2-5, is DSGVTQTPKHLITATGQRVTLRCSPRSGDLSVYWYQQSLDQGLQFLIQYYNGEERAKGNILERFSAQQFPDLHSELNLSSLELGDSALYFCASSASSGLMEETQYFGPGTRLLVL.

The CDR3 coding sequence is TGCGCCAGCAGCTTACGAGTAGTGAACACTGAAGCTTTCTTT. Its translation: CASSLRVVNTEAFF. The chain recombines TRBV10-1 with TRBJ1-1, with D unresolved. From germline, CDR1 is WNHNN and CDR2 SYGVQD (reference sequence). The CDR3 length is 14 residues. V lost 6 bases to trimming and J lost 0 bases, with 11 bases between them.

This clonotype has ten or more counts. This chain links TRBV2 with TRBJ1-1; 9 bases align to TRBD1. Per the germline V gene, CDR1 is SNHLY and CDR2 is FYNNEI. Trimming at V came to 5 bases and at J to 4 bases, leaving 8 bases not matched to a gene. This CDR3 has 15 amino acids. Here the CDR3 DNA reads TGTGCCAGCAGTACACAGGGGGCGCGTGGCACTGAAGCTTTCTTT. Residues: CASSTQGARGTEAFF.

The CDR3 sequence: CASSSDGGGANVLTF. The CDR3 coding sequence is TGTGCCAGCAGCTCTGACGGGGGAGGGGCCAACGTCCTGACTTTC. The chain is built from TRBV7-9 and TRBJ2-6, with a weak D call TRBD2 (6 bases). This CDR3 spans 15 amino acids. Per germline, CDR1 SEHNR and CDR2 FQNEAQ (reference sequence). Trimming cost V 4 bases and J 4 bases, with 11 bases left between them.

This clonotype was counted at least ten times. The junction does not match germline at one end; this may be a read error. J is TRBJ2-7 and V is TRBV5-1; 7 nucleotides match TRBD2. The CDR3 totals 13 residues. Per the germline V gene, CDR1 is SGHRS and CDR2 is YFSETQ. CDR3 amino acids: CASSLGTTYEQYF. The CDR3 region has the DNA TGTGCCAGCAGCTTAGGGACTACCTACGAGCAGTACTTC. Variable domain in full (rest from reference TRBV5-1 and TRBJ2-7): KAGVTQTPRYLIKTRGQQVTLSCSPISGHRSVSWYQQTPGQGLQFLFEYFSETQRNKGNFPGRFSGRQFSNSRSEMNVSTLELGDSALYLCASSLGTTYEQYFGPGTRLTVT.

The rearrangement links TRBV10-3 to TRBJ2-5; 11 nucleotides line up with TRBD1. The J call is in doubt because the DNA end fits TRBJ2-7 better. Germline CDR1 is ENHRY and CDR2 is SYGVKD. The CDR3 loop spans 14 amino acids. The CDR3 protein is CASSRDRGDNEQYF. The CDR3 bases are TGTGCCTCTTCCCGGGACAGGGGGGATAACGAGCAGTACTTC.

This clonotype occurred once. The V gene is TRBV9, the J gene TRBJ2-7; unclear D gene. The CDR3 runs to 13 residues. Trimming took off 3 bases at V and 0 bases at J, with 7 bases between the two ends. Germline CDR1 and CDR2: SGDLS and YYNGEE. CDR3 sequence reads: CASSGTFSYEQYF. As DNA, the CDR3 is TGTGCCAGCAGCGGGACCTTCTCCTACGAGCAGTACTTC.

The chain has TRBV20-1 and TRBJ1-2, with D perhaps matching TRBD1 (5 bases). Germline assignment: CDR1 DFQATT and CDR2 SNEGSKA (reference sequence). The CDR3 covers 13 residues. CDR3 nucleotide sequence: TGCAGCGCCATCGGTGAGGGGTACTATGGCTACACCTTC. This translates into CSAIGEGYYGYTF.

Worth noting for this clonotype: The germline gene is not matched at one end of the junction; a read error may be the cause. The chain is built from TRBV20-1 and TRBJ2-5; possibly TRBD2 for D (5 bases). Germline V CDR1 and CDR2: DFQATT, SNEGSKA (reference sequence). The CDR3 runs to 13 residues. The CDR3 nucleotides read TGCAATGCTAGAGACGGAGGAAAAGAGACCCAGTACTTC. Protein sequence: CNARDGGKETQYF.